What follows are 4 T cell receptor beta chains derived from one specimen sequenced in a study of T cell responses to AZD1222 COVID-19 vaccine. Profiling relied on immunoSEQ multiplex PCR, and the TCRdb table lists in-frame clones only, not all of them. The profile shows about 100,000 clones, approximately 90% of them singletons. Material: peripheral blood, obtained on day 0 of AZD1222 vaccination. The receptors stem from an adult in good health.

The chain uses TRBV5-1 and TRBJ2-3; 7 bases match TRBD2. This CDR3 has 14 amino acids. The trim removed 0 bases at V and 6 bases at J, leaving 4 bases unmatched. CDR1 is SGHRS, CDR2 YFSETQ, per germline. The CDR3 reads CASSLGLAADTQYF. In DNA form, the CDR3 reads TGCGCCAGCAGCTTGGGGCTAGCGGCGGATACGCAGTATTTT.

The chain employs TRBV19 and TRBJ2-6, with 9 positions matching TRBD1. V trimming: 5 bases; J trimming: 0 bases; junction bases outside the gene matches: 8. This CDR3 comprises 18 residues. From germline, CDR1 is LNHDA and CDR2 SQIVND (reference sequence). The DNA for the CDR3 is TGTGCCAGTAGTCCCGGGGACAGGGAACCCTCTGGGGCCAACGTCCTGACTTTC. This translates into CASSPGDREPSGANVLTF.

This sequence joins TRBV29-1 and TRBJ2-3; 8 bases are shared with TRBD2. Germline-derived CDR1 and CDR2 are SQVTM and ANQGSEA. There are 13 residues in the CDR3. V lost 8 bases to trimming and J lost 7 bases; unmatched junction nucleotides: 11. CDR3 sequence reads: CSLGVAGGYTQYF. In DNA form, the CDR3 reads TGCAGCCTCGGGGTGGCGGGGGGCTATACGCAGTATTTT.

The chain couples TRBV5-1 to TRBJ2-1; perhaps TRBD2 as D (6 bases). V shed 6 bases and J shed 5 bases, with 9 bases lying between them. The CDR3 sequence is 12 residues long. Germline V lookup: CDR1 SGHRS, CDR2 YFSETQ. The CDR3 loop is CASKGLDNEQFF. As DNA, the CDR3 is TGCGCCAGCAAGGGACTGGACAATGAGCAGTTCTTC.